Below are 28 T cell receptor beta chains sequenced from a single sample in a study of T cells in Graves' hyperthyroidism and ophthalmopathy. It was RNA transcripts that yielded the amplified TCR beta CDR3 regions. The HTBI set primed first-round TCR CDR3 RT-PCR. TCRdb independently ran MiXCR on the multiplex PCR reads; one entry per CDR3 protein. The table records over 700,000 distinct CDR3 sequences, around a sixth of them present only once. The sequencing input was blood. These receptors were taken from a woman in her forties or fifties with Graves' hyperthyroidism that later progressed to Graves' ophthalmopathy.

V usage is TRBV27 and J usage is TRBJ2-7; D may be TRBD1 or TRBD2 (5 bases each). The CDR3 loop spans 15 amino acids. Looked up from germline, CDR1 is MNHEY and CDR2 is SMNVEV (reference sequence). Trimming removed 1 base from V and 0 bases from J, with 10 bases in between. CDR3 loop: CASSLYGASSYEQYF. DNA of the CDR3: TGTGCCAGCAGTTTATACGGGGCGAGCTCCTACGAGCAGTACTTC.

This clonotype was detected many times. Its ends do not fully match the called genes, so a read error is possible. The rearrangement joins TRBV7-7 to TRBJ1-1, with unresolved D. CDR1 SSHAT and CDR2 FNYEAQ come from the germline V gene (reference sequence). The CDR3 spans 15 residues. CDR3 bases: TGTGCTAGCAGCCCAGTGACTTCCTGGGACACTGAAGCTTTCTTT. Translating gives CASSPVTSWDTEAFF.

This clonotype showed up just a few times. This chain uses TRBV15 with TRBJ1-2; unclear D gene. The germline V gene has CDR1 LNHNV and CDR2 YYDKDF (reference sequence). V lost 0 bases and J 5 bases, leaving 7 bases between the germline ends. This CDR3 is built from 13 residues. This CDR3 is CATSRDTDYGYTF. The CDR3 region has the DNA TGTGCCACCAGCAGAGATACCGATTATGGCTACACCTTC.

V is TRBV5-1 and J is TRBJ1-1; D uncertain. V dropped 0 bases and J dropped 3 bases, with 6 bases sitting between them. In germline, CDR1 is SGHRS, CDR2 YFSETQ. This CDR3 has 13 amino acids. The CDR3 DNA is TGCGCCAGCAGCTTGGACGGGCACACTGAAGCTTTCTTT. Protein: CASSLDGHTEAFF.

There are many counts of this clonotype. The rearrangement links TRBV12-3 or TRBV12-4 to TRBJ2-5; 7 nucleotides align to TRBD2. The CDR3 contains 14 residues. Trimming removed 2 bases from V and 5 bases from J; junction bases left unmatched: 5. The CDR3 coding sequence is TGTGCCAGCAGTTTACCAGGACTAGATGAGACCCAGTACTTC. Its protein product is CASSLPGLDETQYF.

This chain uses TRBV3-1 with TRBJ2-1; TRBD2 matches 12 bases. Per germline, CDR1 LGHDT and CDR2 YNNKEL (reference sequence). Trimming removed 3 bases from V and 7 bases from J; junction bases left unmatched: 7. The CDR3 consists of 16 residues. The CDR3 reads CASSQRLAGGRNEQFF. Written as DNA, the CDR3 is TGTGCCAGCAGCCAGAGGCTAGCGGGGGGGCGTAATGAGCAGTTCTTC.

This clonotype was counted ten times or more. Here the CDR3 reads CASSLARAGVEQETQYF. For the CDR3, the DNA is TGTGCCAGCAGCTTAGCTCGGGCCGGGGTGGAACAAGAGACCCAGTACTTC. The chain joins TRBV13 to TRBJ2-5; TRBD2 might be the D (5 bases). The CDR3 is 17 amino acids. In germline, CDR1 is PRHDT, CDR2 FYEKMQ (reference sequence). The V gene lost 1 base and the J gene lost 2 bases, with 17 bases spanning the gap.

This clonotype has only a few counts. The CDR3 here is CSAPLGQGDSNYGYTF. In DNA, the CDR3 is TGCAGCGCGCCGCTAGGACAGGGGGACTCTAACTATGGCTACACCTTC. This chain uses TRBV29-1 with TRBJ1-2; 10 positions agree with TRBD1. Germline V gives CDR1 SQVTM, CDR2 ANQGSEA. CDR3 size: 16 residues. V lost 7 bases and J lost 0; bases outside the gene matches: 11.

This clonotype was observed at least ten times. Written as DNA, the CDR3 is TGTGCCAGCAGACGACAGGGGGCGGTCACTGAAGCTTTCTTT. Its protein product is CASRRQGAVTEAFF. The gene calls are TRBV25-1 and TRBJ1-1; TRBD1 matches at 10 bases. The CDR3 loop spans 14 amino acids. Per germline, CDR1 MGHDK and CDR2 SYGVNS. J was trimmed by 4 bases and V by 6 bases; bases with no gene match: 5.

This clonotype was counted between two and nine times. V gene TRBV6-1 combines with J gene TRBJ2-5; 8 bases are a match to TRBD1. CDR1 MNHNS and CDR2 SASEGT come from the germline V gene. The CDR3 contains 16 residues. Trimming cost V 5 bases and J 0 bases; bases outside gene matches: 8. The CDR3 loop reads CASSQRTGKYQETQYF. Written as DNA, the CDR3 is TGTGCCAGCAGTCAGCGGACAGGGAAGTACCAAGAGACCCAGTACTTC.

This clonotype was recorded a few times. The V and J genes are TRBV4-1 and TRBJ1-2, with no clear D. The CDR3 covers 18 residues. V gave up 1 base and J gave up 1 base, with 19 bases separating them. Per germline, CDR1 MGHRA and CDR2 YSYEKL. The DNA of the CDR3 is TGCGCCAGCAGCCAAGGGGGAAGGTTTTTAAGCGTTAACTATGGCTACACCTTC. Amino acid sequence: CASSQGGRFLSVNYGYTF.

In regard to this clonotype: At one end the junction does not follow the germline gene, possibly because of a read error. The genes are TRBV30 and TRBJ1-6, with TRBD1 identical over 8 bases. CDR1 is GTSNPN, CDR2 SVGIG, per germline (reference sequence). There are 17 residues in the CDR3. CDR3 sequence reads: CARSGSWAGGSDSPLHF. DNA for the CDR3: TGTGCCCGGAGTGGTAGTTGGGCAGGGGGCTCGGATTCACCCCTCCACTTT.

This clonotype was recorded a few times. The chain couples TRBV7-2 to TRBJ2-7, with D perhaps matching TRBD2 (6 bases). The V and J ends lost 4 bases and 0 bases respectively, with 10 bases between them. This CDR3 is built from 14 residues. Germline lookup yields CDR1 SGHTA and CDR2 FQGNSA. The CDR3 loop reads CASSSRDHSYEQYF. Written as DNA, the CDR3 is TGTGCCAGCAGCTCGCGGGACCACTCCTACGAGCAGTACTTC.

This clonotype was seen only a few times. The rearrangement links TRBV11-3 to TRBJ2-2, with D maybe TRBD1 (6 bases). V gave up 6 bases and J gave up 6 bases, with 11 bases separating them. Germline V CDR1 and CDR2: SGHNT, YENEEA. This CDR3 region has 13 residues. CDR3 bases: TGTGCCAGCAGTCCCAGGGGCTCCGGGGAGCTGTTTTTT. Protein sequence: CASSPRGSGELFF.

This sequence joins TRBV2 and TRBJ2-4, with D hard to call. This CDR3 is built from 14 residues. Looked up from germline, CDR1 is SNHLY and CDR2 is FYNNEI. Trimming removed 6 bases from V and 0 bases from J, with 9 bases in between. CDR3 sequence: CASRERLAKNIQYF. For the CDR3, the DNA is TGTGCCAGCAGGGAGCGATTAGCCAAAAACATTCAGTACTTC.

The table lists this clonotype with many counts. The V gene is TRBV5-1, the J gene TRBJ1-4, with D hard to call. CDR3 size: 14 residues. Germline CDR1 reads SGHRS; CDR2 reads YFSETQ. With 1 base removed from V and 4 bases from J, the gap between germline ends came to 8 bases. CDR3 in amino acids: CASSLLQNNEKLFF. Here the CDR3 DNA reads TGCGCCAGCAGCTTGTTACAGAATAATGAAAAACTGTTTTTT.

This clonotype was counted ten times or more. The chain is built from TRBV11-2 and TRBJ2-3; D is possibly TRBD2 (6 bases). The CDR3 is made up of 17 amino acids. In germline, CDR1 is SGHAT, CDR2 FQNNGV. Trimming left V 1 base short and J 6 bases short, with 20 bases between. This CDR3 reads CASSLVVGGPKEDTQYF. CDR3 bases: TGTGCCAGCAGCTTAGTTGTCGGGGGTCCAAAAGAGGATACGCAGTATTTT.

The chain carries TRBV3-1 and TRBJ2-2, with TRBD2 matching over 10 bases. The ends lost 3 bases at V and 2 bases at J; junction bases unmatched: 6. Germline loops: CDR1 LGHDT, CDR2 YNNKEL (reference sequence). The CDR3 is made up of 17 amino acids. The CDR3 DNA follows: TGTGCCAGCAGCCATGCTAGCGGGGGCCCCAACACCGGGGAGCTGTTTTTT. Translated, it gives CASSHASGGPNTGELFF.

This clonotype turned up a few times. V and J are TRBV27 and TRBJ2-2; no reliable D call. The germline V gene has CDR1 MNHEY and CDR2 SMNVEV (reference sequence). V lost 5 bases and J 6 bases, leaving 16 bases between the germline ends. The CDR3 is 15 amino acids. The CDR3 spells CASSQNPAFAGELFF. The CDR3 nucleotides are TGTGCCAGCAGTCAAAATCCTGCGTTTGCCGGGGAGCTGTTTTTT.

This sequence joins TRBV3-1 and TRBJ1-2, with 7 bases fitting TRBD1. The CDR3 has 15 amino acids. Germline CDR1 LGHDT, CDR2 YNNKEL (reference sequence). The junction had 3 bases not matched to a gene; V was cut back by 0 bases and J by 2 bases. The DNA of the CDR3 is TGTGCCAGCAGCCAAGATACAGGGGCAAACTATGGCTACACCTTC. Its translation is CASSQDTGANYGYTF.

The chain joins TRBV6-1 to TRBJ2-5, with 8 bases aligning to TRBD2. V trimming: 6 bases; J trimming: 2 bases; junction bases outside the gene matches: 8. This CDR3 region has 15 residues. Germline loops: CDR1 MNHNS, CDR2 SASEGT. DNA for the CDR3: TGTGCCAGCAGCACGAGACTAGCGCCTCAAGAGACCCAGTACTTC. It codes for CASSTRLAPQETQYF.

The chain recombines TRBV27 with TRBJ2-5; 8 bases map to TRBD2. This CDR3 has 15 residues. With V trimmed by 2 bases and J by 6 bases, 8 bases remained unmatched. Germline V gives CDR1 MNHEY, CDR2 SMNVEV (reference sequence). DNA for the CDR3: TGTGCCAGCAGTTTAGGGGCGGGGGGCCTGCAGACCCAGTACTTC. Protein: CASSLGAGGLQTQYF.

This clonotype was observed a handful of times. The chain combines TRBV5-1 with TRBJ1-4, with a possible D match to TRBD1 (6 bases). This CDR3 contains 15 residues. V lost 4 bases and J 7 bases, leaving 17 bases between the germline ends. The V gene's germline CDR1 is SGHRS and CDR2 YFSETQ. DNA of the CDR3: TGCGCCAGCAGCACGAATCCGGGGGGCGGTGAAAAACTGTTTTTT. This sequence encodes CASSTNPGGGEKLFF. Drawing the rest from reference TRBV5-1 and TRBJ1-4, the complete variable domain is KAGVTQTPRYLIKTRGQQVTLSCSPISGHRSVSWYQQTPGQGLQFLFEYFSETQRNKGNFPGRFSGRQFSNSRSEMNVSTLELGDSALYLCASSTNPGGGEKLFFGSGTQLSVL.

At least ten counts were recorded for this clonotype. The gene calls are TRBV7-9 and TRBJ2-2; D could derive from TRBD1 or TRBD2 (5 bases each). This CDR3 region has 15 residues. Per germline, CDR1 SEHNR and CDR2 FQNEAQ (reference sequence). V dropped 5 bases and J dropped 7 bases, with 17 bases sitting between them. The CDR3 loop is CASSRTGTAVGELFF. CDR3 nucleotide sequence: TGTGCCAGCAGCCGGACCGGGACGGCGGTCGGGGAGCTGTTTTTT.

There are a few counts of this clonotype. The V call is TRBV3-1, the J call TRBJ1-3; D is ambiguous. CDR3 length equals 13 residues. CDR1 is LGHDT and CDR2 is YNNKEL in the germline V gene (reference sequence). The ends were cut back, 1 base at V and 4 bases at J, with 5 bases in the middle. CDR3 sequence (DNA): TGTGCCAGCAGCCAAGCTACAGGAAACACCATATATTTT. Amino acids: CASSQATGNTIYF. The entire variable domain, with the rest obtained from reference TRBV3-1 and TRBJ1-3, is as follows: DTAVSQTPKYLVTQMGNDKSIKCEQNLGHDTMYWYKQDSKKFLKIMFSYNNKELIINETVPNRFSPKSPDKAHLNLHINSLELGDSAVYFCASSQATGNTIYFGEGSWLTVV.

This clonotype has only a few counts. The chain joins TRBV6-5 to TRBJ2-1, with D unresolved. V was pared by 2 bases and J by 10 bases, with 9 bases between. There are 12 residues in the CDR3. The germline V gene has CDR1 MNHEY and CDR2 SVGAGI. CDR3 sequence reads: CASSYAGVEQFF. As DNA, the CDR3 is TGTGCCAGCAGTTACGCTGGCGTAGAGCAGTTCTTC.

Only a few counts were recorded for this clonotype. The rearrangement joins TRBV7-9 to TRBJ2-1, with 11 bases that match TRBD2. Germline CDR1 is SEHNR and CDR2 is FQNEAQ (reference sequence). The CDR3 is 16 amino acids. Trimming removed 6 bases from V and 5 bases from J; junction bases left unmatched: 9. The CDR3 loop reads CASSPNSGGANNEQFF. CDR3 bases: TGTGCCAGCAGTCCTAATAGCGGGGGGGCCAACAATGAGCAGTTCTTC.

J is TRBJ1-6 and V is TRBV27; 9 bases fit TRBD1. The CDR3 has 16 residues. V trimming: 2 bases; J trimming: 5 bases; junction bases outside the gene matches: 4. Germline loops: CDR1 MNHEY, CDR2 SMNVEV (reference sequence). CDR3 loop: CASSLTGQGDNSPLHF. CDR3 coding DNA: TGTGCCAGCAGTTTAACGGGACAGGGAGATAATTCACCCCTCCACTTT.